This T cell receptor beta chain is from a study of siplizumab effects on memory and regulatory T cells. Generated by immunoSEQ multiplex PCR, the TCRdb table keeps only in-frame clones and is missing some. The sample yields roughly 100,000 clones, 85% to 95% seen once. This clone was found once. The CDR3 spans 15 residues. CDR1 and CDR2 (germline): LNHDA, SQIVND (reference sequence). With 6 bases removed from V and 7 bases from J, the gap between germline ends came to 18 bases. The origin of this receptor is a human donor in good health. This sequence joins TRBV19 and TRBJ1-4; no clear D gene. The source material was CD4+ T cells sorted from blood. The CDR3 DNA is TGTGCCAGTAGCCCGAAAGGGCGGGGAGGTGAAAAACTGTTTTTT. Protein: CASSPKGRGGEKLFF.